This TCR beta chain is drawn from a study of blood T cell repertoires in COVID-19. Using immunoSEQ multiplex PCR, the repertoire was profiled, and TCRdb retains in-frame clones only, with some absent. Of roughly 160,000 clones in the sample, roughly 80% are singletons; the top ten hold approximately 5.1%. Sequencing was performed on PBMCs or T cells enriched from blood (not recorded which). This TCR was recovered from a middle-aged woman with acute COVID-19.

In DNA form, the CDR3 reads TGTGCCAGCTCCTCCCACAGGGGCACTGAAGCTTTCTTT. Its protein product is CASSSHRGTEAFF. The chain recombines TRBV3-1 (or the pseudogene TRBV3-2) with TRBJ1-1; 7 positions match TRBD1. CDR3 length: 13 residues. Germline lookup yields CDR1 LGHDT and CDR2 YNNKEL (reference sequence). Trimming took 8 bases from V and 4 from J; bases not matched to a gene: 7.